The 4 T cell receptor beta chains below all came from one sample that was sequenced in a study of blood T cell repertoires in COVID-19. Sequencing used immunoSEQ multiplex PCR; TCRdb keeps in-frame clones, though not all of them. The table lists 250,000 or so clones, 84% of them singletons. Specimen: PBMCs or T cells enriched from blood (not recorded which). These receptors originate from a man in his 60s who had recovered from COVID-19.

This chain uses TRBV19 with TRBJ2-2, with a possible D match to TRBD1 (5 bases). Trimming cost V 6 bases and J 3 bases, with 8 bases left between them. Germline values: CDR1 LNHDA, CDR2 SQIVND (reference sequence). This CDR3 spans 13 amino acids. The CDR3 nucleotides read TGTGCCAGTAGCCTACAGGACACCGGGGAGCTGTTTTTT. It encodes CASSLQDTGELFF.

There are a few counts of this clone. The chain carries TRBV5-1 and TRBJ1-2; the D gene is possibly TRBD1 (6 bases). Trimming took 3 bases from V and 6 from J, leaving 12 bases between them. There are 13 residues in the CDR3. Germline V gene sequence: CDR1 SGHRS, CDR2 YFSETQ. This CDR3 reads CASSYRDNDGYTF. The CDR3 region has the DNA TGCGCCAGCAGCTACCGGGACAATGATGGCTACACCTTC.

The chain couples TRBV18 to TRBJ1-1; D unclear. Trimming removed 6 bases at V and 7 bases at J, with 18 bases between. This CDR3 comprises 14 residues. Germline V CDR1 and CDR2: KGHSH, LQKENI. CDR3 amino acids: CASSPSLRENEAFF. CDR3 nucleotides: TGTGCCAGCTCGCCGAGTTTAAGAGAGAATGAAGCTTTCTTT.

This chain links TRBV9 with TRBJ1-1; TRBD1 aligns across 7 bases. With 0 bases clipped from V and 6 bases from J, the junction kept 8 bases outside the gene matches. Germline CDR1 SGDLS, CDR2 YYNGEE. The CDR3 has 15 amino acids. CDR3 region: CASSVGTGVRAEAFF. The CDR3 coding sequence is TGTGCCAGCAGCGTAGGCACAGGGGTTCGAGCTGAAGCTTTCTTT.